The rows below give T cell receptor beta chains drawn from one sample of a study of cytomegalovirus exposure and HLA in healthy donors. The repertoire was sequenced with immunoSEQ multiplex PCR; TCRdb's copy has only in-frame clones and lacks some. Here the sample spans over 100,000 clones, around 75% being singletons. Sequencing was carried out using PBMCs. All receptors derive from a woman in her twenties or thirties in good health and CMV-seronegative. Each CDR3 is given with its conserved first and last residue. The D gene is left open where the match is weak. Clone size is shown for a subset of rows, as once, few, many or a class of expanded clone.

V,J,size,D,CDR3,DNA
TRBV30,TRBJ2-5,once,-,CAWSRGQQETQYF,TGTGCCTGGAGTAGAGGCCAGCAAGAGACCCAGTACTTC
TRBV27,TRBJ1-1,-,-,CANERGERGGTEAFF,TGTGCCAATGAACGAGGGGAGAGGGGGGGCACTGAAGCTTTCTTT
TRBV4-2,TRBJ2-6,-,-,CASSQGSSQSSGANVPTF,TGTGCCAGCAGCCAAGGTTCTTCGCAAAGCTCTGGGGCCAACGTCCCGACTTTC
TRBV6-5,TRBJ1-1,few,-,CASRYQPDTEAFF,TGTGCCAGCAGGTATCAACCGGACACTGAAGCTTTCTTT
TRBV2,TRBJ1-2,once,-,CASRVSQGPGYTF,TGTGCCAGCAGGGTTTCACAGGGCCCTGGCTACACCTTC
TRBV11-3,TRBJ1-2,-,TRBD1,CASSSGGGNYTF,TGTGCCAGCAGCTCAGGGGGCGGGAACTACACCTTC
TRBV5-1,TRBJ1-1,-,-,CASSFVEGLEAFF,TGCGCCAGCAGCTTCGTGGAGGGCCTTGAAGCTTTCTTT
TRBV5-8,TRBJ1-1,-,-,CASSRDSGTEAFF,TGTGCCAGCAGCCGAGACAGTGGCACTGAAGCTTTCTTT
TRBV29-1,TRBJ1-2,few,-,CSVVRSQGRGYGYTF,TGCAGCGTTGTTCGTAGCCAAGGTCGGGGCTATGGCTACACCTTC
TRBV6-5,TRBJ1-2,-,TRBD1,CASSQRQGGDYGYTF,TGTGCCAGCAGTCAGAGACAGGGTGGAGACTATGGCTACACCTTC
TRBV4-1,TRBJ2-3,-,-,CASDETGLGTDTQYF,TGCGCCAGTGACGAAACGGGTTTGGGCACAGATACGCAGTATTTT
TRBV13,TRBJ2-7,-,TRBD2,CASSMAGGRIYEQYF,TGTGCCAGCAGCATGGCGGGGGGGCGGATCTACGAGCAGTACTTC
TRBV7-3,TRBJ2-1,few,-,CASSLISGPYNEQFF,TGTGCCAGCAGCTTAATTTCAGGCCCCTACAATGAGCAGTTCTTC
TRBV11-3,TRBJ1-1,-,-,CASSPGGLNTEAFF,TGTGCCAGCAGCCCCGGGGGGCTGAACACTGAAGCTTTCTTT
TRBV19,TRBJ2-7,-,-,CASSVGGLTSYEQYF,TGTGCCAGTAGTGTCGGGGGACTTACCTCCTACGAGCAGTACTTC
TRBV6-5,TRBJ2-1,-,-,CASSPPDRNNEQFF,TGTGCCAGCAGTCCCCCGGACAGAAACAATGAGCAGTTCTTC
TRBV27,TRBJ2-7,-,TRBD1,CASSQRRTGDCWEYF,TGTGCCAGCAGTCAGAGAAGGACAGGGGATTGTTGGGAGTACTTC
TRBV28,TRBJ1-4,-,TRBD1,CASRVSGQGGEKLFF,TGTGCCAGCAGAGTATCGGGACAGGGCGGTGAAAAACTGTTTTTT
TRBV10-2,TRBJ2-3,-,TRBD2,CASRTSGSTDTQYF,TGCGCCAGCAGGACTAGCGGGAGTACAGATACGCAGTATTTT
TRBV29-1,TRBJ1-2,-,-,CSVERTDGYGYTF,TGCAGCGTTGAAAGGACAGACGGCTATGGCTACACCTTC
TRBV7-9,TRBJ2-3,-,-,CASSLDIRNTDTQYF,TGTGCCAGCAGCTTAGATATCAGGAACACAGATACGCAGTATTTT
TRBV10-1,TRBJ1-4,-,-,CASQDGSGEKLFF,TGCGCCAGCCAGGACGGGTCGGGAGAAAAACTGTTTTTT
TRBV5-4,TRBJ1-2,-,-,CASSLAGIYYGYTF,TGTGCCAGCAGCTTGGCAGGGATTTACTATGGCTACACCTTC
TRBV7-2,TRBJ2-2,-,TRBD2,CASSSWTSGTAVLFF,TGTGCCAGCAGCTCCTGGACTAGCGGGACGGCGGTGCTGTTTTTT
TRBV6-5,TRBJ2-3,-,-,CASAVAPGVDTQYF,TGTGCCAGCGCGGTAGCACCAGGGGTGGATACGCAGTATTTT
TRBV27,TRBJ2-1,-,TRBD1,CASSSRDSLYNEQFF,TGTGCCAGCAGCAGCCGGGACAGCCTCTACAATGAGCAGTTCTTC
TRBV7-7,TRBJ2-7,-,TRBD1,CASSSGQGASYEQYF,TGTGCCAGCAGCTCCGGACAGGGGGCCTCCTACGAGCAGTACTTC
TRBV15,TRBJ1-1,once,TRBD1,CATSRGQGFGEAFF,TGTGCCACCAGCAGAGGACAGGGATTCGGTGAAGCTTTCTTT
TRBV19,TRBJ2-1,-,-,CASSPSVGGEQFF,TGTGCCAGTAGTCCAAGCGTGGGCGGGGAGCAGTTCTTC
TRBV19,TRBJ1-5,-,TRBD1,CASSIGGQLNQPQHF,TGTGCCAGTAGTATAGGGGGACAGCTAAATCAGCCCCAGCATTTT
TRBV5-1,TRBJ1-1,-,-,CASSSTGYGEAFF,TGCGCCAGCAGCAGTACAGGGTACGGTGAAGCTTTCTTT
TRBV19,TRBJ2-1,-,-,CASSINGYNEQFF,TGTGCCAGTAGTATAAACGGTTACAATGAGCAGTTCTTC
TRBV4-3,TRBJ2-7,-,TRBD1,CASSPGKGASYEQYF,TGCGCCAGCAGCCCCGGGAAGGGGGCCAGCTACGAGCAGTACTTC
TRBV5-4,TRBJ2-7,-,-,CASSFGGVGEQYF,TGTGCCAGCAGCTTCGGGGGAGTTGGCGAGCAGTACTTC
TRBV5-6,TRBJ1-3,-,-,CASSSATGMLNGNTIYF,TGTGCCAGCAGCTCAGCAACAGGGATGCTAAATGGAAACACCATATATTTT
TRBV9,TRBJ2-1,-,TRBD2,CASSSGLASYNEQFF,TGTGCCAGCAGCTCGGGACTAGCGTCATACAATGAGCAGTTCTTC
TRBV6-6,TRBJ2-7,-,-,CASSKTPEFYEQYF,TGTGCCAGCAGTAAAACCCCCGAGTTCTACGAGCAGTACTTC
TRBV6-4,TRBJ2-1,-,TRBD2,CASSDGTSGSEQFF,TGTGCCAGCAGTGACGGGACTAGCGGGAGTGAGCAGTTCTTC
TRBV9,TRBJ1-4,few,TRBD1,CASSASDRAGEKLFF,TGTGCCAGCAGCGCATCGGACAGGGCCGGCGAAAAACTGTTTTTT
TRBV28,TRBJ2-7,few,-,CASSFLQPYEQYF,TGTGCCAGCAGTTTTTTACAGCCCTACGAGCAGTACTTC
TRBV13,TRBJ1-1,few,TRBD1,CASSLIQGAWNTEAFF,TGTGCCAGCAGCTTAATCCAGGGGGCGTGGAACACTGAAGCTTTCTTT
TRBV2,TRBJ1-4,-,-,CASNVRGGEKLFF,TGTGCCAGCAACGTTAGGGGTGGCGAAAAACTGTTTTTT
TRBV6-5,TRBJ1-4,-,TRBD1,CASSYQQGAYEKLFF,TGTGCCAGCAGCTACCAACAGGGGGCGTATGAAAAACTGTTTTTT
TRBV6-1,TRBJ2-7,-,TRBD1,CASSEIDRGHSDEQYF,TGTGCCAGCAGTGAGATCGACAGGGGGCATTCTGACGAGCAGTACTTC
TRBV19,TRBJ1-2,-,TRBD1,CASSPGQGARGVYGYTF,TGTGCCAGTAGCCCGGGACAGGGGGCGCGGGGAGTCTATGGCTACACCTTC
TRBV5-1,TRBJ2-7,-,TRBD2,CASSLGSGRSGEQYF,TGCGCCAGCAGCTTGGGAAGCGGGAGAAGCGGAGAGCAGTACTTC
TRBV5-5,TRBJ1-1,-,-,CASSPEKRGGVWAFF,TGTGCCAGCAGCCCCGAGAAGAGGGGGGGGGTATGGGCTTTCTTT
TRBV7-2,TRBJ2-3,-,TRBD2,CASSLASGRADTQYF,TGTGCCAGCAGCTTAGCTAGCGGGAGGGCAGATACGCAGTATTTT
TRBV5-6,TRBJ2-7,-,-,CASSLGTPTLEQYF,TGTGCCAGCAGCTTGGGAACCCCTACCCTCGAGCAGTACTTC
TRBV6-1,TRBJ2-1,-,-,CASSEEWSSYNEQFF,TGTGCCAGCAGTGAAGAATGGAGCTCCTACAATGAGCAGTTCTTC
TRBV4-3,TRBJ1-2,few,TRBD1,CASSQAPGTVGFYGYTF,TGCGCCAGCAGCCAGGCCCCCGGGACAGTCGGTTTCTATGGCTACACCTTC